The sequence of this T cell receptor beta chain was determined in a study of blood T cell repertoires in COVID-19. Original processing methods: Quantification of nucleated cells was approximated via reference gene primer amplification. Assay: immunoSEQ multiplex PCR; the TCRdb copy retains only in-frame clones and omits some. From that table come the V and J calls and clone size; the DNA was used to work out D and trimming. The top ten clones hold 1.5% to 2% of a sample with almost 250,000 clones, around 86% of them seen once. As regards this clone: A read error may produce the germline difference seen at one junction end.

CDR1 SEHNR and CDR2 FQNEAQ come from the germline V gene (reference sequence). This CDR3 is 13 amino acids long. Sequencing used peripheral blood. The source of this sequence is a woman aged 60-75 years who had recovered from COVID-19. The genes are TRBV7-9 and TRBJ2-7, with D perhaps matching TRBD2 (5 bases). The CDR3 DNA is TGTGCCAGCAGCTTAGGATCTCCGGGCCTGGGGAGCTTC. Amino acid sequence: CASSLGSPGLGSF.